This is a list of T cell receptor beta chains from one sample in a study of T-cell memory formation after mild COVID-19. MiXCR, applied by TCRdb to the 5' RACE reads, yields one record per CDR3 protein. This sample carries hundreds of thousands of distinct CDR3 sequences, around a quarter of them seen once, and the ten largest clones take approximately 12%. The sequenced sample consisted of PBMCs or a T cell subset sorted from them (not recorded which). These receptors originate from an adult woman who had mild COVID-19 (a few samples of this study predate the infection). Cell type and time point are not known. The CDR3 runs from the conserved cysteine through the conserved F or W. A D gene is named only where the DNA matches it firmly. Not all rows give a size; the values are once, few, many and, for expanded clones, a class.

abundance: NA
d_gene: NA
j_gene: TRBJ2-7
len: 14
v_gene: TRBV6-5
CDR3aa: CASSPLEQYYEQYF
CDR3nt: TGTGCCAGCAGCCCCCTTGAGCAGTACTACGAGCAGTACTTC

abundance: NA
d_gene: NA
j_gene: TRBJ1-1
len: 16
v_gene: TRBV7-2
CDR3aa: CASSSKGFLVNTEAFF
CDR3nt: TGTGCCAGCAGCTCAAAAGGGTTCCTTGTGAACACTGAAGCTTTCTTT

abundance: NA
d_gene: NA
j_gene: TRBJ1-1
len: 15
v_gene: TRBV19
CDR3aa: CASTTIGWTNTEAFF
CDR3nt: TGTGCCAGTACCACGATAGGGTGGACGAACACTGAAGCTTTCTTT

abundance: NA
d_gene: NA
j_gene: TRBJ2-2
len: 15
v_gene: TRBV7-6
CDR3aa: CASSSSGHPTGELFF
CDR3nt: TGTGCCAGCAGCTCCTCGGGACACCCAACCGGGGAGCTGTTTTTT

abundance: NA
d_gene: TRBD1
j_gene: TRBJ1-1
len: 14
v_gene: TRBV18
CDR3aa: CASSPKGQGVEAFF
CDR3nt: TGTGCCAGCTCACCCAAGGGACAGGGGGTGGAAGCTTTCTTT

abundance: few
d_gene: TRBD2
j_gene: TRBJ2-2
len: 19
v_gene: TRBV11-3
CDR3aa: CASSPYPGLAGMNTGELFF
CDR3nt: TGTGCCAGCAGCCCTTACCCGGGACTAGCGGGAATGAACACCGGGGAGCTGTTTTTT

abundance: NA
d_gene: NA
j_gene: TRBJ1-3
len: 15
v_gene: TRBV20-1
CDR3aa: CSASKGFSSGNTIYF
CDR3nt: TGCAGTGCTAGTAAGGGCTTTAGCTCTGGAAACACCATATATTTT

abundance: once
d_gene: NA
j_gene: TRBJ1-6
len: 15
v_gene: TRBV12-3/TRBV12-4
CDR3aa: CASSFGGAEFGTLHF
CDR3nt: TGTGCCAGCAGTTTTGGGGGGGCAGAATTTGGAACCCTCCACTTT

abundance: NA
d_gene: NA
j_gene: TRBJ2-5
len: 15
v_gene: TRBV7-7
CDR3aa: CASSTGRGTWETQYF
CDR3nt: TGTGCCAGCAGCACCGGACGGGGAACCTGGGAGACCCAGTACTTC

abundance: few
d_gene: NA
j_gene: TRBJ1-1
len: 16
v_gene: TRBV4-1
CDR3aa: CASSQDRFGTNTEAFF
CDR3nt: TGCGCCAGCAGCCAAGATCGTTTCGGGACGAACACTGAAGCTTTCTTT

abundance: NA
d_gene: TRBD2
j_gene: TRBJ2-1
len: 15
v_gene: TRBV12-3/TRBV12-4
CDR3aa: CASSSGGRDYNEQFF
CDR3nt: TGTGCCAGCAGTAGCGGGGGAAGAGACTACAATGAGCAGTTCTTC

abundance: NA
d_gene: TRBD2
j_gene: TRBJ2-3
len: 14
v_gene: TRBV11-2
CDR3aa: CASSRWDYADTQYF
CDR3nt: TGTGCCAGCAGCCGCTGGGACTACGCAGATACGCAGTATTTT

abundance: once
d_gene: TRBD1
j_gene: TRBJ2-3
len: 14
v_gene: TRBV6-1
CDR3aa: CASSAGQGVDTQYF
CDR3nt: TGTGCCAGCAGTGCCGGACAGGGTGTAGATACGCAGTATTTT

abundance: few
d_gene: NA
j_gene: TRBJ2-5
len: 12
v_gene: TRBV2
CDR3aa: CASELNAETQYF
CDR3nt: TGTGCCAGCGAACTAAACGCGGAGACCCAGTACTTC

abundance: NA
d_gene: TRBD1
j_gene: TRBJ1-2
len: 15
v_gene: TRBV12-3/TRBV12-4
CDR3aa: CASSNRDSELHGYTF
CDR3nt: TGTGCCAGCAGTAACCGGGACAGTGAGCTGCATGGCTACACCTTC

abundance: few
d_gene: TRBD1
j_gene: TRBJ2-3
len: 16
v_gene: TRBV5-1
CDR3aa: CASSSWDRAGTDTQYF
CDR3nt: TGCGCCAGCAGCTCCTGGGACAGGGCGGGTACAGATACGCAGTATTTT

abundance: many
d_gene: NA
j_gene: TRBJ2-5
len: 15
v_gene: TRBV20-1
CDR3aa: CSARGAIFHGETQYF
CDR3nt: TGCAGTGCCAGAGGCGCTATCTTCCACGGGGAGACCCAGTACTTC

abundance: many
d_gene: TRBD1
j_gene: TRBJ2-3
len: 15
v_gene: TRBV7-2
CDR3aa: CASSSDRGGTDTQYF
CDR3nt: TGTGCCAGCAGCTCCGACAGGGGTGGCACAGATACGCAGTATTTT

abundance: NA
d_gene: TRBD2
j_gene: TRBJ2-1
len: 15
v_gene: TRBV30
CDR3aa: CAWSVVAGAYNEQFF
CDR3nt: TGTGCCTGGAGTGTAGTAGCGGGAGCATACAATGAGCAGTTCTTC

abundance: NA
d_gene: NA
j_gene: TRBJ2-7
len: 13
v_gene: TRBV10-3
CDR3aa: CAILPDSSYEQYF
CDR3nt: TGTGCCATACTTCCTGACAGTTCCTACGAGCAGTACTTC

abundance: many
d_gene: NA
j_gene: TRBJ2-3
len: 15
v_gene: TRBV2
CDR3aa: CASSAGTHSTDTQYF
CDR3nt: TGTGCCAGCAGTGCGGGGACCCATAGCACAGATACGCAGTATTTT

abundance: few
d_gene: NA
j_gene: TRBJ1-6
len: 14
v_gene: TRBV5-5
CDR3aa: CASSLEETNSPLHF
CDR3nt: TGTGCCAGCAGCTTGGAGGAGACGAATTCACCCCTCCACTTT

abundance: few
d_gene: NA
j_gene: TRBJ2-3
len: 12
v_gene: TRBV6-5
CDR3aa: CASKSETDTQYF
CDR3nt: TGTGCCAGCAAGTCGGAGACAGATACGCAGTATTTT

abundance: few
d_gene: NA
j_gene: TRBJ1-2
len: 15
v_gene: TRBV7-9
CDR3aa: CASSSTTTGIYGYTF
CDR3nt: TGTGCCAGCAGCTCTACAACGACTGGGATCTATGGCTACACCTTC

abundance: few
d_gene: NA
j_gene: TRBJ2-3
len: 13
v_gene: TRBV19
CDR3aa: CASSIASTDTQYF
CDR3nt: TGTGCCAGTAGTATTGCCAGCACAGATACGCAGTATTTT

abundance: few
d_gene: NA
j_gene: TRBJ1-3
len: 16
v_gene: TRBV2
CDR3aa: CASSRGLLRAGNTIYF
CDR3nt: TGTGCCAGCAGCCGTGGACTATTAAGGGCTGGAAACACCATATATTTT

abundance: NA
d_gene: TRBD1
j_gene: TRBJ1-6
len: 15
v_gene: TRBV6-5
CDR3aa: CASSHGGQGRAPLHF
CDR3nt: TGTGCCAGCAGTCACGGGGGACAGGGCAGGGCACCCCTCCACTTT

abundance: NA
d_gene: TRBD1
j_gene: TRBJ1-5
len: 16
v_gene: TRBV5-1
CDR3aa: CASSLGGGRDNQPQHF
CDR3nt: TGCGCCAGCAGCTTGGGAGGGGGCAGAGACAATCAGCCCCAGCATTTT

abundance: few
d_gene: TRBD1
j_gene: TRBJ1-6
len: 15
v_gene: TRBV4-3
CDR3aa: CASSHKGQGGDTLHF
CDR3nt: TGCGCCAGCAGCCACAAGGGACAGGGGGGAGACACCCTCCACTTT

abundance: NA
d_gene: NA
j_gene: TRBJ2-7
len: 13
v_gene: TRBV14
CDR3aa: CASSSGHNYEQYF
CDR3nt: TGTGCCAGCAGCTCCGGACATAACTACGAGCAGTACTTC

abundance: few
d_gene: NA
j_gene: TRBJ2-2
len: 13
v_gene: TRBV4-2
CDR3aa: CASSQDGIGELFF
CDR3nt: TGTGCCAGCAGCCAAGATGGGATCGGGGAGCTGTTTTTT

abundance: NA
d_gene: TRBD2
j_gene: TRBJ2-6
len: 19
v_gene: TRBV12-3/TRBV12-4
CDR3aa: CASSVSPGLISSGANVLTF
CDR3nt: TGTGCCAGCAGTGTATCACCGGGACTAATTTCTTCTGGGGCCAACGTCCTGACTTTC

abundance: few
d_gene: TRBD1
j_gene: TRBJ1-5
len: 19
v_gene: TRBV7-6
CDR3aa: CASSPGPYYLTGGGQPQHF
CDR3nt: TGTGCCAGCAGCCCCGGACCCTATTACCTTACAGGGGGCGGTCAGCCCCAGCATTTT

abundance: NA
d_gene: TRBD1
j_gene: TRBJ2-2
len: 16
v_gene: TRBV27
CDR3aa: CASSPGDRINTGELFF
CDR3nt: TGTGCCAGCAGTCCAGGGGACAGAATTAACACCGGGGAGCTGTTTTTT

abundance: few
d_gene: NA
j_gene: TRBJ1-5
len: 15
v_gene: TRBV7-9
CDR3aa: CASSPVGAGNQPQHF
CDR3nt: TGTGCCAGCAGCCCCGTTGGAGCGGGCAATCAGCCCCAGCATTTT

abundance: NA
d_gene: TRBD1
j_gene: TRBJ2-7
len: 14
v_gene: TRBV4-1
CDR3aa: CASSHTGGSYEQYF
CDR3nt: TGCGCCAGCAGCCACACAGGGGGTTCCTACGAGCAGTACTTC

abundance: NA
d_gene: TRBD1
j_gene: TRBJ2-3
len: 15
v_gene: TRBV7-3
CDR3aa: CASSATGSGADTQYF
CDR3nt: TGTGCCAGCAGCGCGACAGGGTCCGGCGCAGATACGCAGTATTTT